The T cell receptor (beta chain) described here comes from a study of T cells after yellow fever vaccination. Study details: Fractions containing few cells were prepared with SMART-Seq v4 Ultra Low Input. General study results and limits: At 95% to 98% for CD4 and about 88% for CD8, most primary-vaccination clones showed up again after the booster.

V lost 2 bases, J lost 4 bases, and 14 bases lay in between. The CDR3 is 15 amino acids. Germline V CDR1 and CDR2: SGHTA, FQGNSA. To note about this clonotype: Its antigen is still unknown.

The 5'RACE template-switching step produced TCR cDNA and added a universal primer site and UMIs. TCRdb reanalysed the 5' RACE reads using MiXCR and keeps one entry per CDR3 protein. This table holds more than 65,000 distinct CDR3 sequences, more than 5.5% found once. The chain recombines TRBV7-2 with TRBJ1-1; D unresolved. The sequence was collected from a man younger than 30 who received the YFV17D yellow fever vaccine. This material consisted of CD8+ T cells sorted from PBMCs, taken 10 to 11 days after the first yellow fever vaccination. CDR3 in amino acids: CASSLRERVGTEAFF. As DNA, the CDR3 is TGTGCCAGCAGCTTAAGGGAGAGGGTAGGCACTGAAGCTTTCTTT.